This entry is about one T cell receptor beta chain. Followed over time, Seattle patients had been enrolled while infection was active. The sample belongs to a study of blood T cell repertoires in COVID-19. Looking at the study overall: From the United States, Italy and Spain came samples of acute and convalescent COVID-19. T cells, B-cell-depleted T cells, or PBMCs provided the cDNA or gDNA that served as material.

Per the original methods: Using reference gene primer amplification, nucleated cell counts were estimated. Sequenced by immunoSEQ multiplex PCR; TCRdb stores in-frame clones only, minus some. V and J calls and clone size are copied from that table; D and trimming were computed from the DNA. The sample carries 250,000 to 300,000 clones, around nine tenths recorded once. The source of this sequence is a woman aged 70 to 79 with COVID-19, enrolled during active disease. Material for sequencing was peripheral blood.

CDR3 nucleotide sequence: TGTGCCAGCAGCCGGGGGTTGGAGACCCAGTACTTC. This encodes CASSRGLETQYF. V and J are TRBV6-5 and TRBJ2-5; the D gene is possibly TRBD2 (6 bases). Between the trimmed V and J ends, which lost 6 bases and 5 bases, there was a span of 10 bases. Germline V gene data show CDR1 as MNHEY and CDR2 as SVGAGI. The CDR3 consists of 12 residues.